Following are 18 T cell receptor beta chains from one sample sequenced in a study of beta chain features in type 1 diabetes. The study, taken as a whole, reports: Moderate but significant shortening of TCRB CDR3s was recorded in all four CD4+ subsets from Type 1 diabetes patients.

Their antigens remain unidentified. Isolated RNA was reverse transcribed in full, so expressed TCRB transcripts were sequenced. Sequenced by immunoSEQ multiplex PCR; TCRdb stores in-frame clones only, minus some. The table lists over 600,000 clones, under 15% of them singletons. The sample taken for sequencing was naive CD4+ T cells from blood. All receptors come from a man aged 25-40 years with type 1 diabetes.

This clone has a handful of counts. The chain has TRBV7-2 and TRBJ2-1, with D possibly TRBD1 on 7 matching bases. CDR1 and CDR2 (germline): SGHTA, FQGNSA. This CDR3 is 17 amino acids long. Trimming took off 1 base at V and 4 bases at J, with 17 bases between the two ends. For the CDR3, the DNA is TGTGCCAGCAGCTTAGTCGGGGCGGGGACAGTTTACAATGAGCAGTTCTTC. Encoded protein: CASSLVGAGTVYNEQFF.

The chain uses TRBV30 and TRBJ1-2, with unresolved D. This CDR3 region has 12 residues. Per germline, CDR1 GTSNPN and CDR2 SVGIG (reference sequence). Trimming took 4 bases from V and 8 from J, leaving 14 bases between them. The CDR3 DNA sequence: TGTGCCTGGACCTCGACGAGTGGAGGCTACACCTTC. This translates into CAWTSTSGGYTF. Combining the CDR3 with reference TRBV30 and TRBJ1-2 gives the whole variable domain SQTIHQWPATLVQPVGSPLSLECTVEGTSNPNLYWYRQAAGRGLQLLFYSVGIGQISSEVPQNLSASRPQDRQFILSSKKLLLSDSGFYLCAWTSTSGGYTFGSGTRLTVV.

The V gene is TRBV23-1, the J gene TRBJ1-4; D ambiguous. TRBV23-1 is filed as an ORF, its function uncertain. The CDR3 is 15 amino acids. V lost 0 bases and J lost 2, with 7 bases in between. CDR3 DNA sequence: TGCGCCAGCAGTCAATCGGAACTTACTAATGAAAAACTGTTTTTT. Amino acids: CASSQSELTNEKLFF.

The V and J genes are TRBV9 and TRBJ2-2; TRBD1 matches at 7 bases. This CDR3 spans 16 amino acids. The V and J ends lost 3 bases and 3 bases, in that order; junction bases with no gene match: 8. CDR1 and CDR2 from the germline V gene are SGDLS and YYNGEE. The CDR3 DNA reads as TGTGCCAGCAGCGGACTCCGACAGGGTTACACCGGGGAGCTGTTTTTT. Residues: CASSGLRQGYTGELFF.

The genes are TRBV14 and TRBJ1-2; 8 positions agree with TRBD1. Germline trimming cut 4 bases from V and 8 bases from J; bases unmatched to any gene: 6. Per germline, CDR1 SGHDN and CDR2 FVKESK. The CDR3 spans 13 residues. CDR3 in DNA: TGTGCCAGCAGCCCACGGACAGGGTCGGGCTACACCTTC. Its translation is CASSPRTGSGYTF.

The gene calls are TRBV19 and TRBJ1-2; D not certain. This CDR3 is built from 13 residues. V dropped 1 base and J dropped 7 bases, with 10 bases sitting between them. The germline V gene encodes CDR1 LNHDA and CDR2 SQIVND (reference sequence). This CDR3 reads CASSIAAMAGYTF. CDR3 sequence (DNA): TGTGCCAGTAGTATAGCGGCGATGGCTGGCTACACCTTC.

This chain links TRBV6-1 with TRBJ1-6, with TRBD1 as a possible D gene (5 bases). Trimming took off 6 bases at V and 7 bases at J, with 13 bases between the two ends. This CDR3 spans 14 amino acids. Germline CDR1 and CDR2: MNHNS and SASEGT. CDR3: CASRPGPVNSPLHF. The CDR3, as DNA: TGTGCCAGCAGACCGGGACCAGTGAATTCACCCCTCCACTTT.

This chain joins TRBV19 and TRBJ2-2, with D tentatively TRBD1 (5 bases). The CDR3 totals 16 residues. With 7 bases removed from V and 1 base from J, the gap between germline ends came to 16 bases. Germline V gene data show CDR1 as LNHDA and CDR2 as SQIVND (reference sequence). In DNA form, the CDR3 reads TGTGCCAGTAAATTAGACAGTCCTCTGAACACCGGGGAGCTGTTTTTT. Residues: CASKLDSPLNTGELFF.

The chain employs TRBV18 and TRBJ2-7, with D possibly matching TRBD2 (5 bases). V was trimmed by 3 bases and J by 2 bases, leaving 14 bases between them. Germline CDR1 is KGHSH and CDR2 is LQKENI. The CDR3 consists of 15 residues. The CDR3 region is CASSPPRASTYEQYF. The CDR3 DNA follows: TGTGCCAGCTCACCCCCGCGTGCTAGCACCTACGAGCAGTACTTC.

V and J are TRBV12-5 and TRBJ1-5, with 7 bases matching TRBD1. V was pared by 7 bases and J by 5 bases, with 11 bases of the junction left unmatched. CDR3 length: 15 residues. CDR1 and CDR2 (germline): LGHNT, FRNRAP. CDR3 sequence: CASVPGTAKDQPQHF. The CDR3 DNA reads TGTGCTAGTGTCCCCGGGACAGCTAAGGATCAGCCCCAGCATTTT.

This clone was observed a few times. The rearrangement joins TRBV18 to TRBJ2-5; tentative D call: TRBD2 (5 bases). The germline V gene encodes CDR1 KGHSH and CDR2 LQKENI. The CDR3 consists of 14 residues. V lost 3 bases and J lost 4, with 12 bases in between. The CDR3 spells CASSPAGPRETQYF. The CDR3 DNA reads TGTGCCAGCTCACCGGCGGGCCCGCGAGAGACCCAGTACTTC.

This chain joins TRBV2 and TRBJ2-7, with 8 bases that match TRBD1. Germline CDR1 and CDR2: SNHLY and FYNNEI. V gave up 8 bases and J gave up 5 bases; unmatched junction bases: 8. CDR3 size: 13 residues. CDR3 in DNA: TGTGCCAGCGGTACGGACAGGGCCCACGAGCAGTACTTC. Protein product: CASGTDRAHEQYF. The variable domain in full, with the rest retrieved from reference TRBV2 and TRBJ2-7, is EPEVTQTPSHQVTQMGQEVILRCVPISNHLYFYWYRQILGQKVEFLVSFYNNEISEKSEIFDDQFSVERPDGSNFTLKIRSTKLEDSAMYFCASGTDRAHEQYFGPGTRLTVT.

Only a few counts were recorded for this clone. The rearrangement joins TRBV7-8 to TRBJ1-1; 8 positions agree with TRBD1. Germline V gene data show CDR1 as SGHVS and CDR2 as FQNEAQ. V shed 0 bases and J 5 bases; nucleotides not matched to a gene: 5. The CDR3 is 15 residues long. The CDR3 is CASSLADRARTEAFF. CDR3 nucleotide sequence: TGTGCCAGCAGCTTAGCGGACAGGGCCCGAACTGAAGCTTTCTTT.

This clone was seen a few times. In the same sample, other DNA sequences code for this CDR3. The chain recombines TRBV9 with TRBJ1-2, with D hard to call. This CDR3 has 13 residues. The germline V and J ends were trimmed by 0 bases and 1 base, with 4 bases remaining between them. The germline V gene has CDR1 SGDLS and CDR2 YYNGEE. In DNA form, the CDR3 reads TGTGCCAGCAGCGTAGAGGTTAACTATGGCTACACCTTC. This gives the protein CASSVEVNYGYTF. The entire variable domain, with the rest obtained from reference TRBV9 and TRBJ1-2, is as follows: DSGVTQTPKHLITATGQRVTLRCSPRSGDLSVYWYQQSLDQGLQFLIQYYNGEERAKGNILERFSAQQFPDLHSELNLSSLELGDSALYFCASSVEVNYGYTFGSGTRLTVV.

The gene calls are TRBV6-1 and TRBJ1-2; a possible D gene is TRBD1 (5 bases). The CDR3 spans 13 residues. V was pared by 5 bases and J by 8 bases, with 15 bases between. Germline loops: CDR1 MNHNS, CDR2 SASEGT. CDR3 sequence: CASSYPGEEGYTF. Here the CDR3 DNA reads TGTGCCAGCAGTTATCCGGGGGAAGAAGGCTACACCTTC.

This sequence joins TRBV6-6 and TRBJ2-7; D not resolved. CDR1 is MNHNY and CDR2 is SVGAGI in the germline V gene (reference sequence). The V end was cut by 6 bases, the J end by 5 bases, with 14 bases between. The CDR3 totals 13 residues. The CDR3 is CASRPPARDEQYF. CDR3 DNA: TGTGCCAGCAGACCTCCGGCACGCGACGAGCAGTACTTC.

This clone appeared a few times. The CDR3: CASSPAERGTYEQYF. CDR3 nucleotides: TGTGCCAGCAGCCCCGCGGAGCGGGGGACCTACGAGCAGTACTTC. The genes are TRBV7-2 and TRBJ2-7; 8 positions match TRBD2. Germline-derived CDR1 and CDR2 are SGHTA and FQGNSA. The CDR3 consists of 15 residues. V was clipped by 5 bases and J by 2 bases; unmatched bases: 8.

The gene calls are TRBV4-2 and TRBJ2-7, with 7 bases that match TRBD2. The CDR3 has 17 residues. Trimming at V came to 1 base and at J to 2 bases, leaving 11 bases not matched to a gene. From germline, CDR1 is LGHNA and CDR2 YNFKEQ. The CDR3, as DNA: TGTGCCAGCAGCCAAGCGAGCACCTCGGGACTACCCTACGAGCAGTACTTC. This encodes CASSQASTSGLPYEQYF.